The clone carrying this TCR beta chain showed up many times. This record belongs to a study of CDR3 diversity in severe acne. TCRdb used MiXCR to reprocess the PCR reads, holding one entry per CDR3 protein. The table has around 94,000 distinct CDR3 sequences, roughly 51% seen once; the top ten hold around 12%. Looked up from germline, CDR1 is LNHDA and CDR2 is SQIVND (reference sequence). V was cut by 3 bases and J by 8 bases, with 5 bases left in between. CDR3 length: 11 residues. This receptor was identified in a male donor with acne. Specimen: blood. The V call is TRBV19, the J call TRBJ2-1, with D unresolved. CDR3 nucleotides: TGTGCCAGTAGTATCCTCCATGAGCAGTTCTTC. Its translation is CASSILHEQFF.